This record covers a single TCR beta chain. Its antigen is still unknown. From germline, CDR1 is SGHTA and CDR2 FQGNSA. Deletions cut 4 bases from V and 1 base from J, with 10 bases between. The CDR3 is 14 amino acids. The data were obtained in a study of CD8 T cells in ankylosing spondylitis. Study-wide points: Made up of eight highly homologous variants, a TCR beta motif appeared characteristic of ankylosing spondylitis blood. From matched ankylosing spondylitis synovial fluid, disease-linked clones were reportedly recovered at significantly enriched levels.

Quantitative 5'-RACE with molecular barcodes produced the TCR beta libraries. MiXCR, run by TCRdb on the 5' RACE reads, gives a single entry per CDR3 protein. The table includes about 440,000 distinct CDR3 sequences, 15% to 20% detected once. The sequence was collected from a male donor with ankylosing spondylitis. The sample was blood, either unsorted or a sorted T cell fraction (not recorded which). This sequence joins TRBV7-2 and TRBJ1-1; D gene ambiguous. The CDR3 nucleotides read TGTGCCAGCAGCTGGTCGGATGGGAACACTGAAGCTTTCTTT. As protein: CASSWSDGNTEAFF.